This T cell receptor (beta chain) was identified in a study of cytomegalovirus exposure and HLA in healthy donors. Broader study findings: Many donors shared some public TCRs, even though most TCR sequences were rare. The study put around 180 TCR beta chains on its list as cytomegalovirus-associated. Later, an analysis found that TCR clusters from the first cohort tended to co-occur in the 90 to 150 validation repertoires.

A remark on this clone: As yet, its antigen is unknown.

Generated by immunoSEQ multiplex PCR, the TCRdb table keeps only in-frame clones and is missing some. The sample consists of more than 95,000 clones, around 85% of them appearing once. The J segment lost 2 bases and the V segment lost 8 bases, leaving 19 bases of the junction unmatched. Germline CDR1 is MDHEN and CDR2 is SYDVKM. CDR3 size: 19 residues. Sample: PBMCs. The TCR sequence derives from a man younger than 35 in good health and CMV-seropositive. This chain joins TRBV28 and TRBJ2-3; TRBD2 aligns across 10 bases. The CDR3 region is CASGLWGASGGTDTDTQYF. The CDR3, as DNA: TGTGCCAGCGGCCTATGGGGGGCTAGCGGGGGAACGGACACAGATACGCAGTATTTT.